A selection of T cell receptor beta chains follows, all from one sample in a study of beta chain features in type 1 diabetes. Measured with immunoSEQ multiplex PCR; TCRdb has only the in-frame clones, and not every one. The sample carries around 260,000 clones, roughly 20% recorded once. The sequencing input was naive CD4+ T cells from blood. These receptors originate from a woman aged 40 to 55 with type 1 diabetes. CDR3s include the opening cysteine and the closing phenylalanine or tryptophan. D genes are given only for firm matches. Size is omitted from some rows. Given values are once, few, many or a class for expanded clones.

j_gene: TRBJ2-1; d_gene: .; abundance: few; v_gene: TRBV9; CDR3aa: CASSGGPSSYNEQFF; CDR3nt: TGTGCCAGCAGCGGGGGGCCGAGCTCCTACAATGAGCAGTTCTTC
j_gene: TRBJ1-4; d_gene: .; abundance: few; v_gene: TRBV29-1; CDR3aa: CSVLQENEKLFF; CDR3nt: TGCAGCGTCCTACAGGAAAATGAAAAACTGTTTTTT
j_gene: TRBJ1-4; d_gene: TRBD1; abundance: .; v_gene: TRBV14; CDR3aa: CASSLGTGEKLFF; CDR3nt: TGTGCCAGCAGCCTGGGGACAGGTGAAAAACTGTTTTTT
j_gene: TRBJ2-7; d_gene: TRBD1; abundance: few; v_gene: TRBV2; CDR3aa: CASSEAGQGVYEQYF; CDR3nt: TGTGCCAGCAGTGAAGCGGGACAGGGGGTATACGAGCAGTACTTC
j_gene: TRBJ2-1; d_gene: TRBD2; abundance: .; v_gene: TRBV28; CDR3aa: CASSLTSGSSYNEQFF; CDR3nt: TGTGCCAGCAGTCTGACTAGCGGCTCCTCCTACAATGAGCAGTTCTTC
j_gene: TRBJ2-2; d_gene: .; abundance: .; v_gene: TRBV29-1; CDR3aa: CSAGGGSANTGELFF; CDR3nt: TGCAGCGCCGGAGGGGGCTCTGCTAACACCGGGGAGCTGTTTTTT
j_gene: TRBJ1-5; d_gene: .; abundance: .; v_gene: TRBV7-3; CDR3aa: CASSLGIDQPQHF; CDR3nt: TGTGCCAGCAGCTTAGGCATTGATCAGCCCCAGCATTTT
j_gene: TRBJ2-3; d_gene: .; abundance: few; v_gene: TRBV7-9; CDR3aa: CASSLDNGPSTDTQYF; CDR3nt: TGTGCCAGCAGCTTGGACAACGGGCCCAGCACAGATACGCAGTATTTT
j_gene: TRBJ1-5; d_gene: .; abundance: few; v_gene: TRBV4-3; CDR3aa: CASSPGVGNQPQHF; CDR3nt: TGCGCCAGCAGCCCAGGGGTCGGCAATCAGCCCCAGCATTTT
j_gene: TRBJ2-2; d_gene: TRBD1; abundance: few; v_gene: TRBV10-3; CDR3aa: CAISIDRGGAGELFF; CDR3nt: TGTGCCATCAGCATCGACAGGGGAGGTGCCGGGGAGCTGTTTTTT
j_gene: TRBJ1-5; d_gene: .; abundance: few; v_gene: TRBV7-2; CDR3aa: CASSLAGLANQPQHF; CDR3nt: TGTGCCAGCAGCTTAGCGGGACTCGCTAATCAGCCCCAGCATTTT
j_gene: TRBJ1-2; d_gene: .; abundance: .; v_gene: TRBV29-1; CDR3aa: CSATVNYGYTF; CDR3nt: TGCAGCGCTACGGTTAACTATGGCTACACCTTC
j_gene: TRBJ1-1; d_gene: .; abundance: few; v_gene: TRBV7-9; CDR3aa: CASSRARVQVNTEAFF; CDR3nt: TGTGCCAGCTCGCGAGCGAGGGTTCAAGTGAACACTGAAGCTTTCTTT
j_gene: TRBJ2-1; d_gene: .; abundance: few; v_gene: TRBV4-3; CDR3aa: CASSQDGHQVYNEQFF; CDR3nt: TGCGCCAGCAGCCAAGATGGACACCAAGTCTACAATGAGCAGTTCTTC
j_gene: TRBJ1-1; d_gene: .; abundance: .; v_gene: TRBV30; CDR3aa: CAFHEDTEAFF; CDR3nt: TGTGCCTTCCATGAGGACACTGAAGCTTTCTTT
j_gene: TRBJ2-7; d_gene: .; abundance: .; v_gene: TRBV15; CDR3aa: CASGTGLPYEQYF; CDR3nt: TGTGCCAGCGGTACTGGGTTACCCTACGAGCAGTACTTC
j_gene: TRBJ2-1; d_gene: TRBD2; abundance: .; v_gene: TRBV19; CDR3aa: CASGASGTYNEQFF; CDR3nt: TGTGCCAGTGGGGCTAGCGGAACCTACAATGAGCAGTTCTTC
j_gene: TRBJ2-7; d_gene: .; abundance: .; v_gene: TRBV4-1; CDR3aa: CASSLDKATYEQYF; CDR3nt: TGCGCCAGCAGCTTGGACAAAGCGACTTACGAGCAGTACTTC
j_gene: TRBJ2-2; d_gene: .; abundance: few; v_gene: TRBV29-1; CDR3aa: CSVDGWGPGELFF; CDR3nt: TGCAGCGTTGATGGGTGGGGGCCCGGGGAGCTGTTTTTT
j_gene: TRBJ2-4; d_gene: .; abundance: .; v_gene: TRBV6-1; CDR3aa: CASTYGSKNIQYF; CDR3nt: TGTGCCAGCACCTACGGGAGCAAAAACATTCAGTACTTC
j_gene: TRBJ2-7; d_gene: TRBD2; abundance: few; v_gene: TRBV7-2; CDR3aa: CASNPAAGVRYEQYF; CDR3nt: TGTGCCAGCAATCCCGCAGCGGGAGTACGGTACGAGCAGTACTTC
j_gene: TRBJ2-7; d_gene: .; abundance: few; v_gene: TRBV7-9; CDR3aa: CASSLGPGGAEQYF; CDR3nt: TGTGCCAGCAGCTTAGGCCCGGGGGGCGCCGAGCAGTACTTC
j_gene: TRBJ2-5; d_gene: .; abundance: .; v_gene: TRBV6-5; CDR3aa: CASSYSFSSGETQYF; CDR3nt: TGTGCCAGCAGTTACTCGTTTTCCTCCGGAGAGACCCAGTACTTC
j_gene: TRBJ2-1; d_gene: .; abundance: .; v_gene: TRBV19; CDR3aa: CASEPGDWNEQFF; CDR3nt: TGTGCGTCGGAGCCAGGGGATTGGAATGAGCAGTTCTTC